Presented here are 23 T cell receptor beta chains from one specimen sequenced in a study of T cell responses to AZD1222 COVID-19 vaccine. TCRdb keeps only in-frame clones here, not all; method: immunoSEQ multiplex PCR. The table records 170,000 or so clones, around 88% of them present only once. Sequencing was performed on peripheral blood, taken 28 days after the second AZD1222 dose. The receptors shown here come from an adult who received the AZD1222 COVID-19 vaccine.

The V and J genes are TRBV5-4 and TRBJ2-7; TRBD2 is a possible D gene (6 bases). The ends were cut back, 4 bases at V and 2 bases at J, with 16 bases in the middle. CDR3 length: 15 amino acids. Germline loops: CDR1 SGHNT, CDR2 YYREEE (reference sequence). The CDR3 loop reads CASSTPGVGAYEQYF. As DNA, the CDR3 is TGTGCCAGCAGCACCCCGGGAGTGGGGGCCTACGAGCAGTACTTC.

The rearrangement joins TRBV11-3 to TRBJ2-1, with D possibly being TRBD1 (6 bases). V lost 0 bases and J lost 9, with 9 bases in between. The CDR3 is 13 residues long. Germline-derived CDR1 and CDR2 are SGHNT and YENEEA. The CDR3 DNA sequence: TGTGCCAGCAGCTTAGATGAAGGGGGTGAGCAGTTCTTC. Translating it yields CASSLDEGGEQFF.

J is TRBJ2-5 and V is TRBV5-4, with TRBD1 identical over 9 bases. CDR3 length: 14 amino acids. V shed 2 bases and J 3 bases; nucleotides not matched to a gene: 2. Germline V gene sequence: CDR1 SGHNT, CDR2 YYREEE (reference sequence). Here the CDR3 reads CASSLQGAKETQYF. The CDR3 nucleotides are TGTGCCAGCAGCTTACAGGGGGCAAAAGAGACCCAGTACTTC.

The chain links TRBV18 to TRBJ2-5, with 9 positions matching TRBD2. The length of the CDR3 is 17 residues. Germline V CDR1 and CDR2: KGHSH, LQKENI. After removal of 0 bases from V and 4 bases from J, the junction contained 9 bases not matched to a gene. As DNA, the CDR3 is TGTGCCAGCTCACCACCAAGCGGGGGGACCCTCGGAGAGACCCAGTACTTC. This codes for CASSPPSGGTLGETQYF.

V usage is TRBV18 and J usage is TRBJ1-1; possible D gene TRBD1, 5 bases. The germline gives CDR1 KGHSH, CDR2 LQKENI. The length of the CDR3 is 12 residues. V gave up 5 bases and J gave up 11 bases, with 15 bases separating them. CDR3 region: CASSSQGLDAFF. In DNA form, the CDR3 reads TGTGCCAGCTCATCGCAGGGTCTGGATGCTTTCTTT. The full variable domain, completed using reference TRBV18 and TRBJ1-1, is NAGVMQNPRHLVRRRGQEARLRCSPMKGHSHVYWYRQLPEEGLKFMVYLQKENIIDESGMPKERFSAEFPKEGPSILRIQQVVRGDSAAYFCASSSQGLDAFFGQGTRLTVV.

The V and J genes are TRBV20-1 and TRBJ1-5; TRBD1 is a possible D gene (6 bases). The CDR3 totals 14 residues. Germline V gives CDR1 DFQATT, CDR2 SNEGSKA (reference sequence). V was clipped by 3 bases and J by 0 bases, with 9 bases between them. DNA for the CDR3: TGCAGTGCTAGTAAGGGGGGTAGCAATCAGCCCCAGCATTTT. Residues: CSASKGGSNQPQHF.

This clone occurred a few times. This chain joins TRBV7-9 and TRBJ1-5; tentatively, D is TRBD1 (6 bases). The germline V gene has CDR1 SEHNR and CDR2 FQNEAQ (reference sequence). Trimming cost V 3 bases and J 5 bases, with 8 bases left between them. The CDR3 is 13 amino acids. CDR3 sequence (DNA): TGTGCCAGCAGCTTGGACAGTGATCAGCCCCAGCATTTT. Its protein product is CASSLDSDQPQHF.

The V gene is TRBV24-1, the J gene TRBJ2-2, with 7 bases matching TRBD1. V lost 3 bases to trimming and J lost 1 base; unmatched junction nucleotides: 10. This CDR3 region has 18 residues. From germline, CDR1 is KGHDR and CDR2 SFDVKD. CDR3 coding DNA: TGTGCCACCAGTGATCCGACAGGGAGCGCGGTGAACACCGGGGAGCTGTTTTTT. Its translation is CATSDPTGSAVNTGELFF.

CDR3 region: CASSQDTGTGFNEQYF. DNA of the CDR3: TGCGCCAGCAGCCAAGATACCGGGACAGGGTTCAACGAGCAGTACTTC. This chain uses TRBV4-1 with TRBJ2-7; 9 positions agree with TRBD1. This CDR3 has 16 residues. The germline CDR1 and CDR2 sequences are MGHRA and YSYEKL. The junction had 8 bases not matched to a gene; V was cut back by 0 bases and J by 5 bases.

The rearrangement links TRBV18 to TRBJ1-1; 9 bases match TRBD1. The CDR3 covers 14 residues. Germline CDR1 reads KGHSH; CDR2 reads LQKENI. Trimming took 4 bases from V and 2 from J; bases not matched to a gene: 2. This chain's CDR3 is CASSRDRANTEAFF. The CDR3 region has the DNA TGTGCCAGCTCACGGGACAGGGCAAACACTGAAGCTTTCTTT.

CDR3 residues: CASTRDQNTEAFF. DNA for the CDR3: TGTGCCAGCACCAGGGACCAAAACACTGAAGCTTTCTTT. V and J are TRBV2 and TRBJ1-1; perhaps TRBD1 as D (5 bases). The germline gives CDR1 SNHLY, CDR2 FYNNEI. CDR3 length equals 13 residues. The V and J ends lost 7 bases and 2 bases respectively, with 11 bases between them.

The chain employs TRBV18 and TRBJ1-1; D remains unclear. Per germline, CDR1 KGHSH and CDR2 LQKENI. This CDR3 comprises 13 residues. Trimming took off 8 bases at V and 0 bases at J, with 10 bases between the two ends. The CDR3 loop is CASTTYVNTEAFF. The CDR3 bases are TGTGCCAGCACGACATACGTGAACACTGAAGCTTTCTTT.

To note about this clone: The junction departs from the called germline gene at one end, perhaps through a read error. The V and J genes are TRBV7-7 and TRBJ2-5, with D perhaps TRBD1 (6 bases). Germline V gene data show CDR1 as SSHAT and CDR2 as FNYEAQ (reference sequence). The CDR3 contains 14 residues. The CDR3 here is CASSLGGAQETQYF. CDR3 in DNA: TGTGCTAGCAGCTTAGGGGGAGCCCAAGAGACCCAGTACTTC.

J is TRBJ1-1 and V is TRBV4-1; perhaps TRBD1 as D (5 bases). This CDR3 region has 14 residues. CDR1 is MGHRA and CDR2 is YSYEKL in the germline V gene. V lost 0 bases and J lost 3, with 8 bases in between. Here the CDR3 reads CASSQEGRDTEAFF. CDR3 DNA: TGCGCCAGCAGCCAAGAGGGCAGGGACACTGAAGCTTTCTTT.

V gene TRBV9 combines with J gene TRBJ2-7; possibly TRBD1 for D (6 bases). The CDR3 totals 14 residues. V lost 3 bases to trimming and J lost 0 bases, with 10 bases between them. Germline V gives CDR1 SGDLS, CDR2 YYNGEE. Here the CDR3 DNA reads TGTGCCAGCAGCGACAAACAGGGCTCCTACGAGCAGTACTTC. This gives the protein CASSDKQGSYEQYF.

The V call is TRBV7-9, the J call TRBJ2-3; the D gene is possibly TRBD1 (6 bases). V was cut by 5 bases and J by 1 base, with 13 bases left in between. The CDR3 loop spans 15 amino acids. Germline lookup yields CDR1 SEHNR and CDR2 FQNEAQ (reference sequence). The DNA for the CDR3 is TGTGCCAGCAGCCTCCAGGGGCGGGGCACAGATACGCAGTATTTT. Its protein is CASSLQGRGTDTQYF. Drawing the rest from reference TRBV7-9 and TRBJ2-3, the complete variable domain is DTGVSQNPRHKITKRGQNVTFRCDPISEHNRLYWYRQTLGQGPEFLTYFQNEAQLEKSRLLSDRFSAERPKGSFSTLEIQRTEQGDSAMYLCASSLQGRGTDTQYFGPGTRLTVL.

This clone was picked up one time. The chain recombines TRBV5-1 with TRBJ2-2; TRBD2 might be the D (6 bases). The CDR3 runs to 16 residues. V was clipped by 4 bases and J by 3 bases, with 16 bases between them. In germline, CDR1 is SGHRS, CDR2 YFSETQ. This CDR3 reads CASSTPRDLYTGELFF. CDR3 in DNA: TGCGCCAGCAGCACCCCCCGGGACTTATACACCGGGGAGCTGTTTTTT.

The rearrangement uses TRBV14 and TRBJ2-1; D ambiguous. The germline V gene has CDR1 SGHDN and CDR2 FVKESK. There are 15 residues in the CDR3. The V end lost 6 bases, the J end lost 10 bases, and 22 bases lay between the germline ends. The DNA for the CDR3 is TGTGCCAGCAGTCGAACCGGGCGTATCCCGGCAGAGCAGTTCTTC. Translated, it gives CASSRTGRIPAEQFF.

This chain links TRBV7-2 with TRBJ1-6; unclear D gene. Germline CDR1 and CDR2: SGHTA and FQGNSA. The ends were cut back, 1 base at V and 7 bases at J, with 8 bases in the middle. The CDR3 contains 14 residues. The chain's CDR3 is CASSLGQQNSPLHF. In DNA, the CDR3 is TGTGCCAGCAGCTTAGGTCAGCAAAATTCACCCCTCCACTTT.

The chain links TRBV3-1 (or the pseudogene TRBV3-2) to TRBJ2-1, with D unclear. V lost 0 bases to trimming and J lost 4 bases, with 10 bases between them. Germline values: CDR1 LGHDT, CDR2 YNNKEL (reference sequence). The CDR3 covers 15 residues. The CDR3 protein is CASSQDRLDYNEQFF. The CDR3 coding sequence is TGTGCCAGCAGCCAAGATCGGCTAGATTACAATGAGCAGTTCTTC.

The chain combines TRBV5-4 with TRBJ2-1; D is perhaps TRBD1 (6 bases). The ends were cut back, 0 bases at V and 1 base at J, with 8 bases in the middle. The CDR3 is made up of 15 amino acids. Germline-derived CDR1 and CDR2 are SGHNT and YYREEE (reference sequence). CDR3 amino acids: CASSLVRGSYNEQFF. The CDR3 DNA follows: TGTGCCAGCAGCTTGGTCAGGGGTTCCTACAATGAGCAGTTCTTC. Combining the CDR3 with reference TRBV5-4 and TRBJ2-1 gives the whole variable domain ETGVTQSPTHLIKTRGQQVTLRCSSQSGHNTVSWYQQALGQGPQFIFQYYREEENGRGNFPPRFSGLQFPNYSSELNVNALELDDSALYLCASSLVRGSYNEQFFGPGTRLTVL.

The CDR3 reads CASSSYTGELFF. CDR3 DNA sequence: TGTGCCAGCAGCTCTTACACCGGGGAGCTGTTTTTT. The J gene is TRBJ2-2, the V gene TRBV7-9; D gene uncertain. CDR1 is SEHNR and CDR2 is FQNEAQ in the germline V gene (reference sequence). The CDR3 runs to 12 residues. V was trimmed by 4 bases and J by 3 bases, leaving 3 bases between them.

The V and J genes are TRBV19 and TRBJ2-5; D call uncertain. This CDR3 has 13 amino acids. In germline, CDR1 is LNHDA, CDR2 SQIVND (reference sequence). V was pared by 3 bases and J by 5 bases, with 10 bases between. CDR3 protein: CASSMGRGETQYF. The CDR3 DNA reads TGTGCCAGTAGTATGGGCCGTGGGGAGACCCAGTACTTC.